Each of the 12 T cell receptor beta chains below was sequenced from the same sample in a study of CD8 T cells in Susac syndrome. Random hexamers served to reverse transcribe roughly 0.45 to 1 ug RNA. TCRdb reprocessed the immunoSEQ multiplex PCR reads with MiXCR, giving one entry per CDR3 protein. Counted here are 160,000 or so distinct CDR3 sequences, around 93% occurring once; the ten biggest clones make up about 0.14%. Sequences were obtained from CD4+ T cells from PBMCs. These receptors were obtained from a human donor in good health.

V is TRBV24-1 and J is TRBJ2-2; tentative D call: TRBD1 (7 bases). V lost 3 bases and J lost 5, with 12 bases in between. Looked up from germline, CDR1 is KGHDR and CDR2 is SFDVKD. The CDR3 is made up of 15 amino acids. The CDR3 bases are TGTGCCACCAGTGATGCGGGACAGAGAACCGGGGAGCTGTTTTTT. This gives the protein CATSDAGQRTGELFF.

This chain links TRBV5-4 with TRBJ1-1; D not resolved. This CDR3 spans 13 amino acids. Per germline, CDR1 SGHNT and CDR2 YYREEE (reference sequence). DNA for the CDR3: TGTGCAAGCGGAGGGTTCATGAACACTGAAGCTTTCTTT. It codes for CASGGFMNTEAFF.

This chain connects TRBV20-1 to TRBJ2-3; D is perhaps TRBD2 (6 bases). Trimming removed 0 bases at V and 11 bases at J, with 15 bases between. Germline V gene sequence: CDR1 DFQATT, CDR2 SNEGSKA (reference sequence). There are 13 residues in the CDR3. This CDR3 reads CSARDAQAEGQYF. DNA of the CDR3: TGCAGTGCTAGAGATGCCCAGGCGGAGGGGCAGTATTTT.

The chain employs TRBV4-1 and TRBJ1-2, with D possibly matching TRBD1 (6 bases). The length of the CDR3 is 14 residues. Deletions cut 3 bases from V and 5 bases from J, with 13 bases between. CDR1 is MGHRA, CDR2 YSYEKL, per germline. The CDR3 region is CASSHQDTGYGYTF. CDR3 nucleotide sequence: TGCGCCAGCAGCCATCAGGACACAGGGTATGGCTACACCTTC.

The chain couples TRBV28 to TRBJ1-2; unclear D gene. V lost 7 bases to trimming and J lost 4 bases, with 19 bases between them. CDR3 length: 15 amino acids. Looked up from germline, CDR1 is MDHEN and CDR2 is SYDVKM. As DNA, the CDR3 is TGTGCCAGCACCTTAGTGGGCGTCTTGGGCTATGGCTACACCTTC. It translates to CASTLVGVLGYGYTF.

The gene calls are TRBV5-4 and TRBJ1-6, with 7 bases lining up with TRBD1. The CDR3 is 14 residues long. The trim removed 0 bases at V and 7 bases at J, leaving 1 base unmatched. CDR1 is SGHNT and CDR2 is YYREEE in the germline V gene (reference sequence). The DNA of the CDR3 is TGTGCCAGCAGCTTGGAACAGGGGAATTCACCCCTCCACTTT. Protein: CASSLEQGNSPLHF. Full variable domain (missing parts from reference TRBV5-4 and TRBJ1-6): ETGVTQSPTHLIKTRGQQVTLRCSSQSGHNTVSWYQQALGQGPQFIFQYYREEENGRGNFPPRFSGLQFPNYSSELNVNALELDDSALYLCASSLEQGNSPLHFGNGTRLTVT.

This clonotype was picked up one time. CDR3 DNA: TGTGCCAGCAGCTTCTACGGAGGGGCCAACGTCCTGACTTTC. Translated: CASSFYGGANVLTF. The genes are TRBV11-2 and TRBJ2-6; D gene ambiguous. The germline V gene has CDR1 SGHAT and CDR2 FQNNGV. V gave up 3 bases and J gave up 4 bases, with 7 bases separating them. The CDR3 covers 14 residues.

The gene calls are TRBV11-1 and TRBJ2-4; perhaps TRBD2 as D (6 bases). Germline assignment: CDR1 SGHAT and CDR2 FQDESV (reference sequence). V gave up 5 bases and J gave up 1 base, with 30 bases separating them. The CDR3 loop spans 21 amino acids. The CDR3 DNA is TGTGCCAGCAGCCCCCCGTGGAGGGGTAACCCTCAGAATATGGCCAAAAACATTCAGTACTTC. Protein sequence: CASSPPWRGNPQNMAKNIQYF. Filled out from reference TRBV11-1 and TRBJ2-4, the complete variable domain reads EAEVAQSPRYKITEKSQAVAFWCDPISGHATLYWYRQILGQGPELLVQFQDESVVDDSQLPKDRFSAERLKGVDSTLKIQPAELGDSAMYLCASSPPWRGNPQNMAKNIQYFGAGTRLSVL.

The chain combines TRBV6-5 with TRBJ2-7; 10 bases line up with TRBD1. Germline V gene lookup returns CDR1 MNHEY and CDR2 SVGAGI. The V and J ends lost 0 bases and 6 bases, in that order; junction bases with no gene match: 5. The CDR3 is 15 residues long. The CDR3 bases are TGTGCCAGCAGTTACTCTCCGGGACAGGGGAGCGAGCAGTACTTC. This sequence encodes CASSYSPGQGSEQYF.

The chain employs TRBV14 and TRBJ1-6; D is unresolved. Germline-derived CDR1 and CDR2 are SGHDN and FVKESK. The CDR3 extends over 13 amino acids. Between the trimmed V and J ends, which lost 5 bases and 15 bases, there was a span of 17 bases. In DNA form, the CDR3 reads TGTGCCAGCAGCGCCGGGTTGGGCGGCGACCTCCACTTT. Amino acid sequence: CASSAGLGGDLHF.

The chain combines TRBV3-1 with TRBJ2-1, with D perhaps TRBD2 (6 bases). This CDR3 region has 16 residues. The germline V and J ends were trimmed by 0 bases and 7 bases, with 16 bases remaining between them. In germline, CDR1 is LGHDT, CDR2 YNNKEL (reference sequence). The CDR3 sequence: CASSQEDTVRGNEQFF. In nucleotides, the CDR3 is TGTGCCAGCAGCCAAGAAGATACGGTGCGGGGAAATGAGCAGTTCTTC.

The genes are TRBV6-1 and TRBJ2-1; the D gene is possibly TRBD2 (7 bases). V shed 3 bases and J shed 7 bases, with 13 bases lying between them. This CDR3 has 14 residues. Germline CDR1 and CDR2: MNHNS and SASEGT. DNA of the CDR3: TGTGCCAGCAGTGACCCGGGGGGCAGAAATGAGCAGTTCTTC. Translating it yields CASSDPGGRNEQFF.